This T cell receptor beta chain was identified in a study of CD8+ T cells in alopecia areata. Study context: Patients given treatment had severity scored by the percentage of scalp area affected. Study observations and caveats: Higher clonality than in normal scalp was seen in lesional scalp, especially alopecia totalis/universalis. Scalp clonality dropped significantly under tofacitinib, as did expanded CD8+ top-100 clones.

V lost 2 bases to trimming and J lost 3 bases, with 12 bases between them. CDR1 and CDR2 from the germline V gene are GTSNPN and SVGIG (reference sequence). CDR3 length equals 14 residues. Note on this clone: As yet, its antigen is unknown.

Described treatment: oral pan-JAK inhibitor, 5-10 mg twice daily. After isolation, RNA underwent reverse transcription to generate cDNA as the sequencing template. The data were produced by immunoSEQ multiplex PCR, yet TCRdb's version contains in-frame clones alone and is incomplete. The sample has 130,000 to 150,000 clones, approximately 80% seen once. This sequence was found in a human donor with alopecia areata. The sequencing used CD8+ T cells sorted from blood, collected at week 4, from a patient treated with tofacitinib. The chain uses TRBV30 and TRBJ2-3, with D maybe TRBD2 (5 bases). DNA for the CDR3: TGTGCCTGGAGTTTAGGGCCGGGGACAGATACGCAGTATTTT. This gives the protein CAWSLGPGTDTQYF. The whole variable domain, remainder taken from reference TRBV30 and TRBJ2-3, is SQTIHQWPATLVQPVGSPLSLECTVEGTSNPNLYWYRQAAGRGLQLLFYSVGIGQISSEVPQNLSASRPQDRQFILSSKKLLLSDSGFYLCAWSLGPGTDTQYFGPGTRLTVL.